Listed below are T cell receptor beta chains from one sample, sequenced in a study of T-cell reconstitution after alpha-beta-depleted transplantation in children. TCRdb fed the PCR reads into MiXCR, producing one record per CDR3 protein. The sample includes about 420,000 distinct CDR3 sequences, about 17% seen only once; the top ten take roughly 29%. Sequenced material: PBMCs, mostly from graft donor cells, taken 360 days after TCRalphabeta/CD19-depleted stem cell transplant. These receptors all come from a boy under two years old who had a stem cell transplant for Wiskott-Aldrich syndrome, so the T cells may come from the graft donor. Both conserved end residues are part of each CDR3.

j_call: TRBJ2-5; v_call: TRBV25-1; cdr3_aa: CASSYEASVYQETQYF
j_call: TRBJ2-2; v_call: TRBV7-9; cdr3_aa: CASRAGGRNTGELFF
j_call: TRBJ1-1; v_call: TRBV6-5; cdr3_aa: CASSYSRNTEAFF
j_call: TRBJ2-7; v_call: TRBV29-1; cdr3_aa: CSAGTSGTYEQYF
j_call: TRBJ2-1; v_call: TRBV10-1; cdr3_aa: CASSERPSGMNEQFF
j_call: TRBJ2-1; v_call: TRBV11-2; cdr3_aa: CASSTRGSTDEQFF
j_call: TRBJ2-7; v_call: TRBV3-1; cdr3_aa: CASSQGRVKAHEQYF
j_call: TRBJ1-5; v_call: TRBV4-3; cdr3_aa: CASSQELGGSNQPQHF
j_call: TRBJ2-5; v_call: TRBV21-1; cdr3_aa: CASSKGLRGPSETQYF
j_call: TRBJ1-5; v_call: TRBV12-3/TRBV12-4; cdr3_aa: CASTRDIFDQPQHF
j_call: TRBJ1-2; v_call: TRBV6-1; cdr3_aa: CASRTYMEVGGYTF
j_call: TRBJ2-2; v_call: TRBV29-1; cdr3_aa: CSAYRAGELFF
j_call: TRBJ2-2; v_call: TRBV24-1; cdr3_aa: CATSAIRAANTGELFF
j_call: TRBJ2-2; v_call: TRBV12-3/TRBV12-4; cdr3_aa: CASSFMGLANPGELFF
j_call: TRBJ2-2; v_call: TRBV20-1; cdr3_aa: CSARPRTSGRLGRNTGELFF
j_call: TRBJ2-7; v_call: TRBV6-1; cdr3_aa: CASSKAGDQYEQYF
j_call: TRBJ2-3; v_call: TRBV3-1; cdr3_aa: CASSRRGFTDTQYF
j_call: TRBJ2-7; v_call: TRBV29-1; cdr3_aa: CSVDRGGKYYEQYF
j_call: TRBJ2-3; v_call: TRBV5-1; cdr3_aa: CASSLVASTSTDTQYF
j_call: TRBJ1-1; v_call: TRBV27; cdr3_aa: CASTRKTGVNTEAFF
j_call: TRBJ1-4; v_call: TRBV29-1; cdr3_aa: CSALVGQGLFF
j_call: TRBJ2-2; v_call: TRBV7-9; cdr3_aa: CASSLIATGELFF
j_call: TRBJ2-1; v_call: TRBV4-1; cdr3_aa: CASSRPGQGARFF
j_call: TRBJ2-7; v_call: TRBV12-3/TRBV12-4; cdr3_aa: CASSRTYDSYEQYF
j_call: TRBJ1-6; v_call: TRBV10-3; cdr3_aa: CAISAGGNSPLHF
j_call: TRBJ2-1; v_call: TRBV6-5; cdr3_aa: CASSYSGGLYNEQFF
j_call: TRBJ2-1; v_call: TRBV7-9; cdr3_aa: CASSSNPRTGRNEQFF
j_call: TRBJ2-5; v_call: TRBV5-1; cdr3_aa: CASSFYSQGWETQYF
j_call: TRBJ2-3; v_call: TRBV4-3; cdr3_aa: CASSPGQGGGADTQYF
j_call: TRBJ2-3; v_call: TRBV18; cdr3_aa: CASSRRGNSGDTQYF
j_call: TRBJ2-7; v_call: TRBV28; cdr3_aa: CASSSHGGTYEQYF
j_call: TRBJ2-5; v_call: TRBV7-8; cdr3_aa: CASSLAPGQSETQYF
j_call: TRBJ2-5; v_call: TRBV5-1; cdr3_aa: CASSLRQGGVETQYF
j_call: TRBJ2-5; v_call: TRBV4-2; cdr3_aa: CASSLSPTSRGQETQYF
j_call: TRBJ2-5; v_call: TRBV4-1; cdr3_aa: CASSQVIFLGDRLETQYF
j_call: TRBJ2-1; v_call: TRBV18; cdr3_aa: CASSALHLAPTGVLNEQFF
j_call: TRBJ2-5; v_call: TRBV3-1; cdr3_aa: CASSQVRGSSETQYF
j_call: TRBJ2-2; v_call: TRBV2; cdr3_aa: CASIFERTSGAGELFF
j_call: TRBJ2-3; v_call: TRBV7-2; cdr3_aa: CASSQAGSLDTQYF
j_call: TRBJ2-3; v_call: TRBV12-3/TRBV12-4; cdr3_aa: CASSAVLREADTQYF
j_call: TRBJ2-5; v_call: TRBV12-5; cdr3_aa: CASGYPSGMGKQETQYF
j_call: TRBJ2-1; v_call: TRBV4-3; cdr3_aa: CASSQDRLNNEQFF
j_call: TRBJ2-3; v_call: TRBV7-9; cdr3_aa: CASSLDSGDTQYF
j_call: TRBJ2-5; v_call: TRBV4-1; cdr3_aa: CASAGSGKETQYF
j_call: TRBJ2-3; v_call: TRBV5-1; cdr3_aa: CASRFEQEDTQYF
j_call: TRBJ2-5; v_call: TRBV6-1; cdr3_aa: CASSKLTSGGGFETQYF
j_call: TRBJ2-7; v_call: TRBV7-6; cdr3_aa: CASSLFHRSGYEQYF
j_call: TRBJ2-1; v_call: TRBV24-1; cdr3_aa: CATSDPGDRVNEQFF